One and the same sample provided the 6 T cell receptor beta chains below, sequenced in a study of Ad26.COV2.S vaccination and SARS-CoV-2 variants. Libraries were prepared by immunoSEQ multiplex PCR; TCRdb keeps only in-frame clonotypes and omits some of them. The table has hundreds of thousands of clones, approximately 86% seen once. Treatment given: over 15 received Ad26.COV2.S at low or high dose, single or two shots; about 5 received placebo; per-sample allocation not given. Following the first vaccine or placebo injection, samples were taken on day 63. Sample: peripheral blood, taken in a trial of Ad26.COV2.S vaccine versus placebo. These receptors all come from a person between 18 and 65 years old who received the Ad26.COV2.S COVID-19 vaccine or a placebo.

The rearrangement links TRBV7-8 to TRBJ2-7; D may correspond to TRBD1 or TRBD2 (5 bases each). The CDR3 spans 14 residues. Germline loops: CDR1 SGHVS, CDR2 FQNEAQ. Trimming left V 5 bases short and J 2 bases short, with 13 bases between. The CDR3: CASSHAGTAYEQYF. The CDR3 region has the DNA TGTGCCAGCAGCCATGCCGGGACGGCCTACGAGCAGTACTTC.

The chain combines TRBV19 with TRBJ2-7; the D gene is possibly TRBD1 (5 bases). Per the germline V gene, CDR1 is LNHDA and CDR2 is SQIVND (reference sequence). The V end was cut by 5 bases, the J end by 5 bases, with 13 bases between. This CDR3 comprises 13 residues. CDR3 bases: TGTGCCAGTAGTTTACAGGCTTACCACGAGCAGTACTTC. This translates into CASSLQAYHEQYF.

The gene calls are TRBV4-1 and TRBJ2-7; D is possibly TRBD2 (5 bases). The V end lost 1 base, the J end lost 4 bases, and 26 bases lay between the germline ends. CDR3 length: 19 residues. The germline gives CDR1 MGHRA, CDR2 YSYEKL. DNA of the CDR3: TGCGCCAGCAGCCAAGTCCCCCCCAGCGCGGGTTCACCTATATACGAGCAGTACTTC. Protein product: CASSQVPPSAGSPIYEQYF.

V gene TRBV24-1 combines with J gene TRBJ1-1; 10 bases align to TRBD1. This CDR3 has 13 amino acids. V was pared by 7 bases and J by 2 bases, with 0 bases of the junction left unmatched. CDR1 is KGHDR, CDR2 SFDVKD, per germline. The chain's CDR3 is CATRTGGNTEAFF. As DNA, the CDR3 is TGTGCCACCAGGACAGGGGGCAACACTGAAGCTTTCTTT.

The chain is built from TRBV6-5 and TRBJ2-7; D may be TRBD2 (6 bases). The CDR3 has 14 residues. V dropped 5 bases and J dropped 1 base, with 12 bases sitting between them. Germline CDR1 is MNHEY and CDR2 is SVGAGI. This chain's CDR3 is CASSKLGLSYEQYF. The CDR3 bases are TGTGCCAGCAGTAAATTGGGACTTTCCTACGAGCAGTACTTC.

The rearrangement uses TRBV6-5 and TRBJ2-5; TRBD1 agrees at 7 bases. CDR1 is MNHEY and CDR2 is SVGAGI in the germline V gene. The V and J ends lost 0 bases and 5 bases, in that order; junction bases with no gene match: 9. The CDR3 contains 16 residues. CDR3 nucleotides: TGTGCCAGCAGTTACTCTACAGGGGTTTTTGGGGAGACCCAGTACTTC. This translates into CASSYSTGVFGETQYF.